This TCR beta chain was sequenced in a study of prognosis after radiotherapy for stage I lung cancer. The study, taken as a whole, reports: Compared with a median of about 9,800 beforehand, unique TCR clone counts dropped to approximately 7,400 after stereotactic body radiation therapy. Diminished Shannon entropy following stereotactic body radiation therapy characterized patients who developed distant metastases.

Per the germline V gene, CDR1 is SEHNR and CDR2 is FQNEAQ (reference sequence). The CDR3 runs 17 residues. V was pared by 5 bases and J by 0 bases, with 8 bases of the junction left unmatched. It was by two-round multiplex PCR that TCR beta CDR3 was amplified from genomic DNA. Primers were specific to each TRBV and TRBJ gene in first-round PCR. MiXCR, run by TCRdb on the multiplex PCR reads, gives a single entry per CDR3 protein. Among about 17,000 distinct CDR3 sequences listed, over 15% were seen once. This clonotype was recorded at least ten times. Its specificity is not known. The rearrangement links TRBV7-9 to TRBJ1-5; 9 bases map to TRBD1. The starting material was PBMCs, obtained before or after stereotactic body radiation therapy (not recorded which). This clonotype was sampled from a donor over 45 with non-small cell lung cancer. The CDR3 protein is CASSSHRGPYSNQPQHF. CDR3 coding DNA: TGTGCCAGCAGCAGCCACAGGGGGCCCTATAGCAATCAGCCCCAGCATTTT.